Listed here are 27 T cell receptor beta chains from one sample, sequenced in a study of T cell repertoires in cytomegalovirus infection. TCRdb re-called the reads with MiXCR, one entry per CDR3 protein. The data contain hundreds of thousands of distinct CDR3 sequences, roughly 6.5% of them seen just once; the ten biggest clones take up around 6.5%. The source material was PBMCs. Receptors originate from a human donor in good health (CMV status not recorded). Some clones in this sample may be carry-over from other donors' samples.

The gene calls are TRBV29-1 and TRBJ2-1; D remains ambiguous. Germline CDR1 and CDR2: SQVTM and ANQGSEA. V was shortened by 2 bases and J by 4 bases, with 12 bases between the two germline ends. CDR3 length: 14 amino acids. CDR3: CSVEYLGLYNEQFF. CDR3 coding DNA: TGCAGCGTTGAATACCTCGGCTTGTACAATGAGCAGTTCTTC.

The rearrangement links TRBV4-3 to TRBJ2-7, with 9 bases matching TRBD2. The CDR3 consists of 17 residues. In germline, CDR1 is LGHNA, CDR2 YSLEER. Trimming at V came to 4 bases and at J to 2 bases, leaving 12 bases not matched to a gene. CDR3 nucleotide sequence: TGCGCCAGCAGCCGAAGGGGGGGGACTAGCTCCCCCTACGAGCAGTACTTC. This sequence encodes CASSRRGGTSSPYEQYF.

The sample holds a few counts of this clonotype. This chain links TRBV29-1 with TRBJ1-1; no firm D call. Per germline, CDR1 SQVTM and CDR2 ANQGSEA. The CDR3 totals 13 residues. Trimming took off 4 bases at V and 2 bases at J, with 11 bases between the two ends. CDR3 residues: CSVGAGLNTEAFF. The DNA for the CDR3 is TGCAGCGTTGGAGCCGGGCTAAACACTGAAGCTTTCTTT.

A few counts support this clonotype. The V gene is TRBV20-1, the J gene TRBJ1-1; maybe TRBD1 (5 bases). The V end was cut by 7 bases, the J end by 1 base, with 10 bases between. CDR3 length: 12 amino acids. Germline V lookup: CDR1 DFQATT, CDR2 SNEGSKA (reference sequence). The CDR3, as DNA: TGCAGTGGCAGGGACGGGAACACTGAAGCTTTCTTT. Translated, it gives CSGRDGNTEAFF.

This clonotype was counted many times. The chain uses TRBV5-5 and TRBJ2-2, with D perhaps TRBD1 or TRBD2 (5 bases each). The CDR3 contains 16 residues. Germline CDR1 is SGHKS and CDR2 is YYEKEE (reference sequence). The V and J ends lost 2 bases and 7 bases respectively, with 18 bases between them. Here the CDR3 DNA reads TGTGCCAGCAGCTTAATTGTCGGGGCAGTTGTCGGGGAGCTGTTTTTT. Translation gives CASSLIVGAVVGELFF.

This clonotype was detected many times. V is TRBV25-1 and J is TRBJ2-1; the D gene is possibly TRBD1 (6 bases). Trimming pared 6 bases from V and 0 bases from J, leaving 18 bases between. This CDR3 has 17 amino acids. Germline V gives CDR1 MGHDK, CDR2 SYGVNS. Here the CDR3 reads CASSSNRDSLSYNEQFF. For the CDR3, the DNA is TGTGCCAGCAGCTCAAACAGGGATTCCCTCTCCTACAATGAGCAGTTCTTC.

The V call is TRBV20-1, the J call TRBJ2-3, with D perhaps TRBD2 (7 bases). The CDR3 is made up of 16 amino acids. The germline V and J ends were trimmed by 6 bases and 4 bases, with 23 bases remaining between them. The germline V gene has CDR1 DFQATT and CDR2 SNEGSKA (reference sequence). DNA for the CDR3: TGCAGTGCGCAGGATTATGGGGGGGCTTTCGCAGATACGCAGTATTTT. This gives the protein CSAQDYGGAFADTQYF.

This clonotype was counted ten times or more. The V and J genes are TRBV5-6 and TRBJ1-1; 7 positions match TRBD1. The J segment lost 1 base and the V segment lost 3 bases, leaving 3 bases of the junction unmatched. Germline V lookup: CDR1 SGHDT, CDR2 YYEEEE. The CDR3 runs 14 residues. CDR3 coding DNA: TGTGCCAGCAGCTGGGGACAGCCGAACACTGAAGCTTTCTTT. It translates to CASSWGQPNTEAFF.

This clonotype came up many times. The V call is TRBV7-2, the J call TRBJ1-1, with D uncertain. The CDR3 totals 14 residues. Looked up from germline, CDR1 is SGHTA and CDR2 is FQGNSA. V dropped 3 bases and J dropped 0 bases, with 8 bases sitting between them. Here the CDR3 reads CASSFSGMNTEAFF. The CDR3 coding sequence is TGTGCCAGCAGCTTTTCCGGCATGAACACTGAAGCTTTCTTT.

This clonotype was found many times. The chain combines TRBV7-2 with TRBJ2-2, with 8 nucleotides matching TRBD2. J lost 4 bases, V lost 2 bases, and 3 bases had no gene match. Germline-derived CDR1 and CDR2 are SGHTA and FQGNSA. This CDR3 is built from 15 residues. The CDR3: CASSLTGGLTGELFF. DNA of the CDR3: TGTGCCAGCAGCTTAACGGGGGGGCTCACCGGGGAGCTGTTTTTT.

This clonotype occurred many times. The rearrangement uses TRBV12-3 or TRBV12-4 and TRBJ1-5; 7 positions agree with TRBD1. There are 18 residues in the CDR3. V shed 1 base, J shed 5 bases, and the junction held 14 bases outside the gene matches. This CDR3 is CASSLGGQAIGPYQPQHF. CDR3 DNA: TGTGCCAGCAGTTTAGGAGGACAGGCTATAGGTCCCTATCAGCCCCAGCATTTT.

This clonotype was recorded many times. The V and J genes are TRBV20-1 and TRBJ2-3; TRBD1 might be the D (6 bases). V was shortened by 7 bases and J by 4 bases, with 12 bases between the two germline ends. The CDR3 runs 12 residues. Germline V gene data show CDR1 as DFQATT and CDR2 as SNEGSKA (reference sequence). This chain's CDR3 is CSGDTQADTQYF. The CDR3 coding sequence is TGCAGTGGGGACACCCAGGCAGATACGCAGTATTTT.

This clonotype was seen repeatedly, ten times or more. The chain carries TRBV9 and TRBJ2-3; D remains ambiguous. Germline lookup yields CDR1 SGDLS and CDR2 YYNGEE. The CDR3 has 15 amino acids. V was clipped by 2 bases and J by 3 bases, with 13 bases between them. The CDR3 here is CASSVGPLPTDTQYF. In DNA form, the CDR3 reads TGTGCCAGCAGCGTTGGCCCTTTACCGACAGATACGCAGTATTTT.

This clonotype was seen at least ten times. The V and J genes are TRBV12-3 or TRBV12-4 and TRBJ1-2; the match to TRBD1 covers 7 bases. The CDR3 runs 13 residues. The V and J ends lost 5 bases and 8 bases, in that order; junction bases with no gene match: 8. CDR3 coding DNA: TGTGCCAGCAGTCCCGTGACAGGGTACGGCTACACCTTC. Amino acids: CASSPVTGYGYTF.

This clonotype was recorded at least ten times. The chain joins TRBV27 to TRBJ1-1, with D perhaps matching TRBD1 (5 bases). With 3 bases removed from V and 4 bases from J, the gap between germline ends came to 9 bases. The germline V gene has CDR1 MNHEY and CDR2 SMNVEV (reference sequence). The CDR3 extends over 13 amino acids. The CDR3 loop reads CASSFRVGTEAFF. CDR3 bases: TGTGCCAGCAGTTTCAGGGTCGGCACTGAAGCTTTCTTT.

This clonotype was seen a few times. The CDR3 sequence is CSANGQYTDTQYF. CDR3 in DNA: TGCAGTGCTAATGGACAGTACACAGATACGCAGTATTTT. J is TRBJ2-3 and V is TRBV20-1, with D tentatively TRBD1 (6 bases). This CDR3 region has 13 residues. Germline-derived CDR1 and CDR2 are DFQATT and SNEGSKA (reference sequence). Trimming took 4 bases from V and 2 from J, leaving 10 bases between them.

This chain uses TRBV6-2 or TRBV6-3 with TRBJ2-1, with D unresolved. This CDR3 spans 16 amino acids. With 7 bases removed from V and 2 bases from J, the gap between germline ends came to 18 bases. Germline-derived CDR1 and CDR2 are MNHEY and SVGEGT. The DNA of the CDR3 is TGTGCCAGCAACGACCCTACCTCGACGGCCTACAATGAGCAGTTCTTC. It is translated as CASNDPTSTAYNEQFF.

The gene calls are TRBV2 and TRBJ2-4, with TRBD1 identical over 9 bases. The germline V gene has CDR1 SNHLY and CDR2 FYNNEI. CDR3 length: 15 residues. With V trimmed by 0 bases and J by 9 bases, 6 bases remained unmatched. Written as DNA, the CDR3 is TGTGCCAGCAGTGAAGCTGGGGACAGGGATGGCATTCAGTACTTC. It is translated as CASSEAGDRDGIQYF.

This clonotype was found once. The chain uses TRBV4-1 and TRBJ2-7; D is uncertain. The CDR3 length is 16 residues. The ends were cut back, 4 bases at V and 2 bases at J, with 18 bases in the middle. CDR1 and CDR2 (germline): MGHRA, YSYEKL. This CDR3 reads CASSPDPGSMAYEQYF. In DNA form, the CDR3 reads TGCGCCAGCAGCCCCGACCCCGGGTCCATGGCCTACGAGCAGTACTTC.

There are many counts of this clonotype. V and J are TRBV20-1 and TRBJ1-1; a weak D match, TRBD1 (6 bases). Germline V gene lookup returns CDR1 DFQATT and CDR2 SNEGSKA (reference sequence). Trimming removed 5 bases from V and 1 base from J, with 17 bases in between. The CDR3 runs 15 residues. CDR3 DNA sequence: TGCAGTGCTCTCCGAGGGTCAGGGGAGAACACTGAAGCTTTCTTT. Protein sequence: CSALRGSGENTEAFF.

This clonotype was seen repeatedly, ten times or more. This sequence joins TRBV29-1 and TRBJ1-1; no firm D call. This CDR3 spans 11 amino acids. Trimming left V 5 bases short and J 0 bases short, with 4 bases between. Germline loops: CDR1 SQVTM, CDR2 ANQGSEA. CDR3 residues: CSVYVNTEAFF. The CDR3 nucleotides read TGCAGCGTTTATGTGAACACTGAAGCTTTCTTT.

In this sample, this clonotype turned up many times. J is TRBJ2-5 and V is TRBV7-2; the match to TRBD2 covers 15 bases. V lost 4 bases, J lost 6 bases, and 3 bases stayed unmatched. Looked up from germline, CDR1 is SGHTA and CDR2 is FQGNSA. The CDR3 length is 15 residues. CDR3 in DNA: TGTGCCAGCAGCTACGGGACTAGCGGGGGGAAGACCCAGTACTTC. Protein product: CASSYGTSGGKTQYF.

The sample holds many counts of this clonotype. This chain links TRBV9 with TRBJ2-1; D possibly corresponds to TRBD1 (6 bases). CDR3 length: 16 residues. Trimming cost V 4 bases and J 5 bases, with 19 bases left between them. Looked up from germline, CDR1 is SGDLS and CDR2 is YYNGEE. The CDR3 DNA is TGTGCCAGCAGCCCTCAGACCGGGACATATAACAATGAGCAGTTCTTC. Its translation is CASSPQTGTYNNEQFF.

This clonotype was picked up many times. The V gene is TRBV19, the J gene TRBJ1-2; D is unclear. CDR1 is LNHDA and CDR2 is SQIVND in the germline V gene (reference sequence). This CDR3 has 14 amino acids. V was cut by 1 base and J by 2 bases, with 8 bases left in between. The CDR3 reads CASSIALGNYGYTF. The CDR3 DNA reads TGTGCCAGTAGTATAGCGCTGGGAAACTATGGCTACACCTTC. The full variable domain, its missing parts supplied by reference TRBV19 and TRBJ1-2, is DGGITQSPKYLFRKEGQNVTLSCEQNLNHDAMYWYRQDPGQGLRLIYYSQIVNDFQKGDIAEGYSVSREKKESFPLTVTSAQKNPTAFYLCASSIALGNYGYTFGSGTRLTVV.

This clonotype was seen at least ten times. The gene calls are TRBV6-5 and TRBJ2-7; no clear D gene. This CDR3 has 14 amino acids. The ends were cut back, 5 bases at V and 2 bases at J, with 13 bases in the middle. Germline CDR1 reads MNHEY; CDR2 reads SVGAGI. In DNA form, the CDR3 reads TGTGCCAGCAGTCTCAGTGTCGGTACCTACGAGCAGTACTTC. It is translated as CASSLSVGTYEQYF.

This rearrangement joins TRBV7-9 to TRBJ1-2; TRBD1 might be the D (6 bases). V was cut by 8 bases and J by 6 bases, with 10 bases left in between. This CDR3 spans 11 amino acids. Germline lookup yields CDR1 SEHNR and CDR2 FQNEAQ (reference sequence). CDR3 sequence: CASEEGDGYTF. In nucleotides, the CDR3 is TGTGCCAGCGAAGAGGGGGATGGCTACACCTTC.

In this sample, this clonotype turned up many times. V and J are TRBV7-3 and TRBJ2-1; D may correspond to TRBD1 or TRBD2 (6 bases each). Germline CDR1 is SGHTA and CDR2 is FQGTGA. V gave up 5 bases and J gave up 10 bases, with 21 bases separating them. The CDR3 consists of 15 residues. The CDR3 is CASSPVPGRRGEQFF. As DNA, the CDR3 is TGTGCCAGCAGCCCGGTCCCGGGACGGAGGGGGGAGCAGTTCTTC. Using reference TRBV7-3 and TRBJ2-1 for the parts outside the CDR3, the full variable domain is GAGVSQTPSNKVTEKGKYVELRCDPISGHTALYWYRQSLGQGPEFLIYFQGTGAADDSGLPNDRFFAVRPEGSVSTLKIQRTERGDSAVYLCASSPVPGRRGEQFFGPGTRLTVL.